Each of the 14 T cell receptor beta chains below was sequenced from the same sample in a study of PD-1 blockade in classical Hodgkin lymphoma. Measured with immunoSEQ multiplex PCR; TCRdb has only the in-frame clones, and not every one. This sample has about 41,000 clones, with 60% to 80% found just once. This sample's time point: cycle 4 day 1 (C4D1), after 6 weeks of nivolumab. With no exception, relapse followed autologous stem cell transplantation in all patients, and brentuximab vedotin exposure varied. The source material was peripheral blood mononuclear cells (PBMCs), sampled before the fourth cycle of nivolumab. All receptors come from a human donor with classical Hodgkin lymphoma.

The V and J genes are TRBV10-3 and TRBJ1-1, with a tentative D call TRBD1 (5 bases). Per germline, CDR1 ENHRY and CDR2 SYGVKD. V was trimmed by 5 bases and J by 4 bases, leaving 11 bases between them. The CDR3 spans 13 residues. CDR3 bases: TGTGCCATCAGTTCACAGGTGGTCACTGAAGCTTTCTTT. It translates to CAISSQVVTEAFF.

The chain links TRBV28 to TRBJ1-4; TRBD1 matches 10 bases. From germline, CDR1 is MDHEN and CDR2 SYDVKM. The CDR3 has 15 amino acids. V lost 3 bases and J lost 8; bases outside the gene matches: 6. As DNA, the CDR3 is TGTGCCAGCAGTTTCCGACAGGGGGCGAAAGAAAAACTGTTTTTT. The encoded protein is CASSFRQGAKEKLFF.

By sample share, this clone is medium-sized (0.01 to 0.1%). The V gene is TRBV18, the J gene TRBJ1-2, with TRBD1 matching 9 bases. The V gene's germline CDR1 is KGHSH and CDR2 LQKENI. CDR3 length: 15 amino acids. With 3 bases clipped from V and 7 bases from J, the junction kept 9 bases outside the gene matches. The CDR3: CASSPDPTGGRGYTF. In DNA form, the CDR3 reads TGTGCCAGCTCACCTGACCCAACAGGGGGCCGTGGCTACACCTTC.

The chain has TRBV29-1 and TRBJ2-7, with a tentative D call TRBD1 (5 bases). This CDR3 is built from 13 residues. The germline V gene has CDR1 SQVTM and CDR2 ANQGSEA. V shed 3 bases and J shed 4 bases, with 13 bases lying between them. The CDR3 DNA reads as TGCAGCGTTGAGGTCAGGGATACTTACGAGCAGTACTTC. Translated, it gives CSVEVRDTYEQYF.

This clone has a handful of counts. The V and J genes are TRBV29-1 and TRBJ2-2, with TRBD2 matching 11 bases. The V segment lost 4 bases and the J segment 4 bases; nucleotides outside the gene matches: 5. The CDR3 length is 15 residues. CDR1 SQVTM and CDR2 ANQGSEA come from the germline V gene. This CDR3 is CSVVAGGRSTGELFF. The CDR3 region has the DNA TGCAGCGTTGTAGCGGGGGGGCGAAGCACCGGGGAGCTGTTTTTT.

About this clone: One junction end disagrees with the germline gene, perhaps due to a read error. The rearrangement joins TRBV7-9 to TRBJ2-7; D not resolved. The CDR3 totals 14 residues. Germline CDR1 and CDR2: SEHNR and FQNEAQ (reference sequence). This CDR3 is CASSSLLTSYGQYF. The DNA for the CDR3 is TGTGCCAGCTCTAGTCTTCTAACCTCCTACGGGCAGTACTTC. The full variable domain, in which reference TRBV7-9 and TRBJ2-7 provide the parts outside the CDR3, is DTGVSQNPRHKITKRGQNVTFRCDPISEHNRLYWYRQTLGQGPEFLTYFQNEAQLEKSRLLSDRFSAERPKGSFSTLEIQRTEQGDSAMYLCASSSLLTSYGQYFGPGTRLTVT.

Here the CDR3 reads CASSLVMDRGYGYTF. The CDR3 DNA is TGTGCCAGCAGTTTAGTAATGGACAGGGGATATGGCTACACCTTC. The rearrangement joins TRBV28 to TRBJ1-2, with TRBD1 matching 9 bases. The ends lost 2 bases at V and 5 bases at J; junction bases unmatched: 6. This CDR3 is built from 15 residues. CDR1 and CDR2 (germline): MDHEN, SYDVKM.

The chain has TRBV7-9 and TRBJ1-3; D unresolved. V lost 5 bases and J 0 bases, leaving 11 bases between the germline ends. The CDR3 is made up of 15 amino acids. In germline, CDR1 is SEHNR, CDR2 FQNEAQ (reference sequence). The chain's CDR3 is CASSPSGASGNTIYF. In DNA form, the CDR3 reads TGTGCCAGCAGCCCCTCGGGCGCCTCTGGAAACACCATATATTTT.

V and J are TRBV11-2 and TRBJ2-7, with 8 bases identical to TRBD2. Germline values: CDR1 SGHAT, CDR2 FQNNGV. J was trimmed by 3 bases and V by 6 bases; bases with no gene match: 10. CDR3 length: 15 amino acids. The CDR3 region has the DNA TGTGCCAGCAGGGGGGGGCCTAGCGGGTACTACGAGCAGTACTTC. Translation gives CASRGGPSGYYEQYF.

This clone counts as medium-sized. V and J are TRBV9 and TRBJ2-3; D is unresolved. The CDR3 consists of 16 residues. The V gene lost 4 bases and the J gene lost 2 bases, with 17 bases spanning the gap. The V gene's germline CDR1 is SGDLS and CDR2 YYNGEE. The CDR3 loop is CASSPAGWSYTDTQYF. CDR3 nucleotides: TGTGCCAGCAGCCCAGCTGGCTGGTCGTACACAGATACGCAGTATTTT.

This sequence joins TRBV18 and TRBJ2-1; 7 nucleotides align to TRBD1. Germline lookup yields CDR1 KGHSH and CDR2 LQKENI. This CDR3 is built from 12 residues. After removal of 5 bases from V and 8 bases from J, the junction contained 3 bases not matched to a gene. This chain's CDR3 is CASSNRGDEQFF. DNA of the CDR3: TGTGCCAGCTCAAACAGGGGCGATGAGCAGTTCTTC. The whole variable domain, remainder taken from reference TRBV18 and TRBJ2-1, is NAGVMQNPRHLVRRRGQEARLRCSPMKGHSHVYWYRQLPEEGLKFMVYLQKENIIDESGMPKERFSAEFPKEGPSILRIQQVVRGDSAAYFCASSNRGDEQFFGPGTRLTVL.

The chain recombines TRBV19 with TRBJ2-2; 10 bases match TRBD1. Looked up from germline, CDR1 is LNHDA and CDR2 is SQIVND (reference sequence). J was trimmed by 4 bases and V by 5 bases; bases with no gene match: 7. The CDR3 is 16 amino acids. This chain's CDR3 is CASSPRGTGVTGELFF. For the CDR3, the DNA is TGTGCCAGTAGTCCCAGGGGGACAGGGGTCACCGGGGAGCTGTTTTTT. Full variable domain (missing parts from reference TRBV19 and TRBJ2-2): DGGITQSPKYLFRKEGQNVTLSCEQNLNHDAMYWYRQDPGQGLRLIYYSQIVNDFQKGDIAEGYSVSREKKESFPLTVTSAQKNPTAFYLCASSPRGTGVTGELFFGEGSRLTVL.

This chain links TRBV6-5 with TRBJ1-4; D gene uncertain. The germline V and J ends were trimmed by 4 bases and 8 bases, with 11 bases remaining between them. Germline V CDR1 and CDR2: MNHEY, SVGAGI. CDR3 length: 13 residues. CDR3 sequence (DNA): TGTGCCAGCAGTTTTAGTCGAGAGGAAAAACTGTTTTTT. Its translation is CASSFSREEKLFF.

The chain employs TRBV13 and TRBJ2-7; D perhaps matches TRBD1 (7 bases). Trimming removed 4 bases from V and 0 bases from J, with 16 bases in between. CDR3 length equals 16 residues. Germline V CDR1 and CDR2: PRHDT, FYEKMQ (reference sequence). The CDR3 DNA is TGTGCCAGCAGCTACCGACAGGGACTGTACTCCTACGAGCAGTACTTC. Its protein is CASSYRQGLYSYEQYF.